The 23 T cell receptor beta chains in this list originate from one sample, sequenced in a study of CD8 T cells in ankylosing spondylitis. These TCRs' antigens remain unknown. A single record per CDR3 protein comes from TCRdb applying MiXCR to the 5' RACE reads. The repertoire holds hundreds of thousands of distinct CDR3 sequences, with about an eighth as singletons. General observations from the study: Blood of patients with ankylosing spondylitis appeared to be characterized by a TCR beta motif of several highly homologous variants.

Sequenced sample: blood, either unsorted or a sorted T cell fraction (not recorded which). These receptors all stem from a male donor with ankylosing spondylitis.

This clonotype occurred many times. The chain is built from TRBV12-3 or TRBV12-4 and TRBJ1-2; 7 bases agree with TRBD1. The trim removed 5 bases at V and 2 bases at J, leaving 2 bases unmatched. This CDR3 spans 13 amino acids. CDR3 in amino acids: CASSTRGNYGYTF. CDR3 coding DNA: TGTGCCAGCAGTACCAGGGGGAACTATGGCTACACCTTC.

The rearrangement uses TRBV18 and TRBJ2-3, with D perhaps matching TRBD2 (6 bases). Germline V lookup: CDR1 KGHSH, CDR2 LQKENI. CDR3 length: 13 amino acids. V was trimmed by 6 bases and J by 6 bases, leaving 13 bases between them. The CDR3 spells CASSPLASDTQYF. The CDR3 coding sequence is TGTGCCAGCTCGCCGCTAGCGTCCGATACGCAGTATTTT.

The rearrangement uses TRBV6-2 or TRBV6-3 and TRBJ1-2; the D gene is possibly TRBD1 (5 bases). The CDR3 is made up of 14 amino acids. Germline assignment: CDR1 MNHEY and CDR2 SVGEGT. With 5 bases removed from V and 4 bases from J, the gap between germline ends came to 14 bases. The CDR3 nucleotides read TGTGCCAGCAGTGTTTACGGGACCACCTATGGCTACACCTTC. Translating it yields CASSVYGTTYGYTF.

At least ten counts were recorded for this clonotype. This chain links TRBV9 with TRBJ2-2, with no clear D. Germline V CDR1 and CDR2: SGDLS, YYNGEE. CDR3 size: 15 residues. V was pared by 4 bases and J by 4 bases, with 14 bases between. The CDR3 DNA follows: TGTGCCAGCAGCCCCCGGAATGGAGCCACCGGGGAGCTGTTTTTT. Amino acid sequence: CASSPRNGATGELFF.

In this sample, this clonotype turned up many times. The CDR3, as DNA: TGTGCCAGCAGCTTGATAGGACAGTACCTCTACGAGCAGTACTTC. Translated: CASSLIGQYLYEQYF. J is TRBJ2-7 and V is TRBV7-2; tentative D call: TRBD1 (6 bases). The CDR3 contains 15 residues. Germline CDR1 and CDR2: SGHTA and FQGNSA. The V end was cut by 3 bases, the J end by 3 bases, with 15 bases between.

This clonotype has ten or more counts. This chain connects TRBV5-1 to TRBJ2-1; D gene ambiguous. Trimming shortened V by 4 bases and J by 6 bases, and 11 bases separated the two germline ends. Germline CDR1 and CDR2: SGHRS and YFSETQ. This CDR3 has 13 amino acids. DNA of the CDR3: TGCGCCAGCAGCCCCTCCGACTTCAATGAGCAGTTCTTC. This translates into CASSPSDFNEQFF.

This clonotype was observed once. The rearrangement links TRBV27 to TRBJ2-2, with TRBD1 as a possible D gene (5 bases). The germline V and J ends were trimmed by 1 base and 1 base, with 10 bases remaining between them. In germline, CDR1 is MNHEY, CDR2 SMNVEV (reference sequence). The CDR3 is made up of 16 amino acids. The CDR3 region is CASSLYGRVNTGELFF. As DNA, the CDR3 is TGTGCCAGCAGTTTATATGGCAGGGTGAACACCGGGGAGCTGTTTTTT.

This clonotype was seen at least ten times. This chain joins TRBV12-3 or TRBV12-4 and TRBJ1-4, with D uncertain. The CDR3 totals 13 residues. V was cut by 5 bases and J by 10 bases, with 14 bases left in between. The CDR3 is CASSLTLTGKLFF. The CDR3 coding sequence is TGTGCCAGCAGTCTCACGCTAACGGGAAAACTGTTTTTT.

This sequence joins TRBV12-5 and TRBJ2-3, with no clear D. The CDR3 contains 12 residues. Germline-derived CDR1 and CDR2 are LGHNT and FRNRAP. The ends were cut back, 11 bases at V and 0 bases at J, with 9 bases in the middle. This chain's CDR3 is CAPERSTDTQYF. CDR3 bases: TGTGCTCCTGAGAGAAGCACAGATACGCAGTATTTT.

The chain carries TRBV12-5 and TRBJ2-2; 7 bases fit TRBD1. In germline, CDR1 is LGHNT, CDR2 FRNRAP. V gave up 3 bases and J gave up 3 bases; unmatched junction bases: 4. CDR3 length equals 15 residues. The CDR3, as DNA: TGTGCTAGTGGTTTTATAGGGGGCGACACCGGGGAGCTGTTTTTT. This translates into CASGFIGGDTGELFF.

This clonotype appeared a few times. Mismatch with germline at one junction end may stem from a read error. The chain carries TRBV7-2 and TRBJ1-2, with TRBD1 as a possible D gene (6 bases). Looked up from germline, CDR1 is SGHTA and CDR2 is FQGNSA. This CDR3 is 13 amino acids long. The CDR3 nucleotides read TGTGCCAGCAGCTTAAGGACAGCCTATGACTACACCTTC. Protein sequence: CASSLRTAYDYTF.

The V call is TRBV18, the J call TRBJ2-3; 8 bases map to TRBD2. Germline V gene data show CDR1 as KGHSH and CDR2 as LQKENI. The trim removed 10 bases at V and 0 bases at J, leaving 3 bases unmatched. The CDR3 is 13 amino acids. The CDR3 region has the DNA TGTGCCACAAGGACTAGCAGCACAGATACGCAGTATTTT. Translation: CATRTSSTDTQYF.

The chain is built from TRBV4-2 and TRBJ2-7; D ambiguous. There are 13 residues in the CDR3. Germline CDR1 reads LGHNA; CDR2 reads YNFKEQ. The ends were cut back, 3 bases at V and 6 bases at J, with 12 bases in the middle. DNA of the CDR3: TGTGCCAGCAGCCAGCCCACCGGGTCCGAGCAGTACTTC. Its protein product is CASSQPTGSEQYF.

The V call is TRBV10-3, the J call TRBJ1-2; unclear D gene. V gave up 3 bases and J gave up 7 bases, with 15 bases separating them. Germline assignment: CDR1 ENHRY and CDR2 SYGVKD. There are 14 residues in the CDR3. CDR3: CAISDLTREVGYTF. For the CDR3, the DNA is TGTGCCATCAGTGACCTAACAAGGGAAGTTGGCTACACCTTC.

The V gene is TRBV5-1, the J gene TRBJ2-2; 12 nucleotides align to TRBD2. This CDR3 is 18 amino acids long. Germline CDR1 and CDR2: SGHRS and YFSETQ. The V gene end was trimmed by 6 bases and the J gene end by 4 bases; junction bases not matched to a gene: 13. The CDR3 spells CASNIGLAGILSTGELFF. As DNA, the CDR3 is TGCGCCAGCAATATAGGACTAGCGGGGATCCTGAGCACCGGGGAGCTGTTTTTT. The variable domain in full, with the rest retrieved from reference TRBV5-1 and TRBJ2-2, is KAGVTQTPRYLIKTRGQQVTLSCSPISGHRSVSWYQQTPGQGLQFLFEYFSETQRNKGNFPGRFSGRQFSNSRSEMNVSTLELGDSALYLCASNIGLAGILSTGELFFGEGSRLTVL.

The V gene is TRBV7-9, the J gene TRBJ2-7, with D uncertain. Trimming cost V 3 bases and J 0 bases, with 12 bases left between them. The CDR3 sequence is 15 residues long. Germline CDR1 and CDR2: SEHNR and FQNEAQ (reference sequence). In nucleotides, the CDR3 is TGTGCCAGCAGCTTCCCTCCGGCCAACTCCTACGAGCAGTACTTC. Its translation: CASSFPPANSYEQYF.

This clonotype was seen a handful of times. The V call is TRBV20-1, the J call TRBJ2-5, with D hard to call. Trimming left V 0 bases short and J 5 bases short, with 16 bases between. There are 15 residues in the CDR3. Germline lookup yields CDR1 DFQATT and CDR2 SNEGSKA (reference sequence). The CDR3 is CSARDPQTGRETQYF. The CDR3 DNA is TGCAGTGCTAGAGATCCCCAGACCGGAAGGGAGACCCAGTACTTC.

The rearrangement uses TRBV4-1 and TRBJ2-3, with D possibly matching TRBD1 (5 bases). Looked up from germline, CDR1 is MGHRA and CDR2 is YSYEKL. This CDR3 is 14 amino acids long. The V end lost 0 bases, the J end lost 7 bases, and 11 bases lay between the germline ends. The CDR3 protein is CASSQEGDSNTQYF. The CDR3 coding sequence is TGCGCCAGCAGCCAAGAAGGCGACAGCAATACGCAGTATTTT.

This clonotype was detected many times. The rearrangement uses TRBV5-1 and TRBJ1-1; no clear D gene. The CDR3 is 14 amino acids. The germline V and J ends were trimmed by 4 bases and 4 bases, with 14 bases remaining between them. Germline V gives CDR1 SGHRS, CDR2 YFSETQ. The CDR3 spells CASSALTSFTEAFF. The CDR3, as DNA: TGCGCCAGCAGCGCCTTGACATCGTTCACTGAAGCTTTCTTT.

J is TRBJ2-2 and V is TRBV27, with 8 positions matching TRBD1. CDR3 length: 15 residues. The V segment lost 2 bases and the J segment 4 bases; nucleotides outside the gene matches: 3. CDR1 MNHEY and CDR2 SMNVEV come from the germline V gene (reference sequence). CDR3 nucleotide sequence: TGTGCCAGCAGTTTAACCGGGACAGGCACCGGGGAGCTGTTTTTT. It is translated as CASSLTGTGTGELFF.

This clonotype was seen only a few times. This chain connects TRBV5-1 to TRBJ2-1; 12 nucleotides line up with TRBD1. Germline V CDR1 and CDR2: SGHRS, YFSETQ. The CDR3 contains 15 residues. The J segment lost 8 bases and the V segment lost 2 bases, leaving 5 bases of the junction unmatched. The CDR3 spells CASSLGTGGGDEQFF. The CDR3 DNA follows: TGCGCCAGCAGCTTAGGGACAGGGGGCGGAGATGAGCAGTTCTTC.

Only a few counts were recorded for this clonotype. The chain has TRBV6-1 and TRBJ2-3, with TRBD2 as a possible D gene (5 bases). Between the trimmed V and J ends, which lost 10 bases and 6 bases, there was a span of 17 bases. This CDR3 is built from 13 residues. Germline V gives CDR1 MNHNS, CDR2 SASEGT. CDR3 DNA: TGTGCCACGAGACTAATCGAAGCGGATACGCAGTATTTT. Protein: CATRLIEADTQYF.

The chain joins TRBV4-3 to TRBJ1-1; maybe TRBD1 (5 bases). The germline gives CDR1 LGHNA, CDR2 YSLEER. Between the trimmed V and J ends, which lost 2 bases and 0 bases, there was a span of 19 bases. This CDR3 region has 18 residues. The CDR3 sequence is CASSQKHAGMGVNTEAFF. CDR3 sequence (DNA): TGCGCCAGCAGCCAAAAGCACGCAGGGATGGGCGTGAACACTGAAGCTTTCTTT.